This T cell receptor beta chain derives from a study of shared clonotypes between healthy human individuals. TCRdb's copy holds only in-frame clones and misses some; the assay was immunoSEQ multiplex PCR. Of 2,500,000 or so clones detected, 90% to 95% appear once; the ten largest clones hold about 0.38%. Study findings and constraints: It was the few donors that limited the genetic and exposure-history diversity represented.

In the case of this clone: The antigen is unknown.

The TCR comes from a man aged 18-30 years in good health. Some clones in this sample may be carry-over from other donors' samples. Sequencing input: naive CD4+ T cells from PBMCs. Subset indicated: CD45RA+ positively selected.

The CDR3 bases are TGCAGCGTCCTGACAGGGAAAGCCTATGGCTACACCTTC. Translated, it gives CSVLTGKAYGYTF. The gene calls are TRBV29-1 and TRBJ1-2; 7 bases line up with TRBD1. The CDR3 runs to 13 residues. Looked up from germline, CDR1 is SQVTM and CDR2 is ANQGSEA. Germline trimming cut 6 bases from V and 4 bases from J; bases unmatched to any gene: 8.